These 7 T cell receptor beta chains were sequenced from one sample in a study of blood T cell repertoires in COVID-19. Using immunoSEQ multiplex PCR, the repertoire was profiled, and TCRdb retains in-frame clones only, with some absent. The sample contains about 300,000 clones, roughly 86% of which appear only once. Material: peripheral blood. All receptors come from a young man with active or convalescent COVID-19.

This rearrangement joins TRBV10-3 to TRBJ2-7; maybe TRBD2 (6 bases). Germline loops: CDR1 ENHRY, CDR2 SYGVKD. V was shortened by 1 base and J by 7 bases, with 14 bases between the two germline ends. This CDR3 spans 14 amino acids. The CDR3 is CAISEFGGTKEQYF. The CDR3 DNA reads TGTGCCATCAGTGAGTTCGGGGGAACTAAGGAGCAGTACTTC.

The CDR3 loop is CASTGQGNYTF. In nucleotides, the CDR3 is TGTGCCAGTACCGGACAGGGGAACTACACCTTC. V and J are TRBV19 and TRBJ1-2; 9 bases are shared with TRBD1. Germline CDR1 reads LNHDA; CDR2 reads SQIVND (reference sequence). V shed 7 bases, J shed 10 bases, and the junction held 4 bases outside the gene matches. The CDR3 sequence is 11 residues long.

This clone has only one observation. This chain links TRBV19 with TRBJ1-5, with D hard to call. Per germline, CDR1 LNHDA and CDR2 SQIVND (reference sequence). This CDR3 contains 14 residues. V was trimmed by 6 bases and J by 5 bases, leaving 14 bases between them. CDR3 sequence: CASRPQSPDQPQHF. CDR3 nucleotides: TGTGCCAGTAGGCCGCAAAGTCCGGATCAGCCCCAGCATTTT.

This clone was observed a single time. The chain carries TRBV11-2 and TRBJ2-7; 9 bases match TRBD2. The J segment lost 3 bases and the V segment lost 4 bases, leaving 4 bases of the junction unmatched. The CDR3 is made up of 14 amino acids. Germline V CDR1 and CDR2: SGHAT, FQNNGV. CDR3 DNA sequence: TGTGCCAGCAGCTACCTAGCGGGGAACTACGAGCAGTACTTC. Translated: CASSYLAGNYEQYF.

The genes are TRBV9 and TRBJ2-5; 8 bases fit TRBD2. The CDR3 sequence is 15 residues long. V was clipped by 2 bases and J by 1 base; unmatched bases: 4. Germline V lookup: CDR1 SGDLS, CDR2 YYNGEE. CDR3 bases: TGTGCCAGCAGCGTTTCAGCGGGGGCCCAAGAGACCCAGTACTTC. It specifies CASSVSAGAQETQYF.

This chain connects TRBV5-1 to TRBJ1-2; D gene uncertain. V was trimmed by 0 bases and J by 3 bases, leaving 3 bases between them. The CDR3 runs to 12 residues. CDR1 is SGHRS and CDR2 is YFSETQ in the germline V gene. This CDR3 is CASSLGDYGYTF. CDR3 DNA sequence: TGCGCCAGCAGCTTGGGAGACTATGGCTACACCTTC. The full variable domain, rest sourced from reference TRBV5-1 and TRBJ1-2, is KAGVTQTPRYLIKTRGQQVTLSCSPISGHRSVSWYQQTPGQGLQFLFEYFSETQRNKGNFPGRFSGRQFSNSRSEMNVSTLELGDSALYLCASSLGDYGYTFGSGTRLTVV.

CDR3 in amino acids: CASSLERTSGGPDTQYF. Here the CDR3 DNA reads TGTGCCAGCAGCTTAGAGAGGACTAGCGGGGGACCAGATACGCAGTATTTT. The rearrangement uses TRBV7-8 and TRBJ2-3; 13 bases fit TRBD2. The germline CDR1 and CDR2 sequences are SGHVS and FQNEAQ. There are 17 residues in the CDR3. V trimming: 1 base; J trimming: 4 bases; junction bases outside the gene matches: 5.